The 14 T cell receptor beta chains given below trace back to one sample, sequenced in a study of shared clonotypes between healthy human individuals. TCRdb keeps only in-frame clones here, not all; method: immunoSEQ multiplex PCR. Among hundreds of thousands of clones listed, 85% to 95% were seen once. CD45RO-negative, CCR7-selected cells formed the naive CD8 fraction, which excluded terminally differentiated effector memory CD45RA+ cells. Material: naive CD8+ T cells sorted from blood. The receptors here all came from a woman aged 30 to 39 in good health.

This chain uses TRBV28 with TRBJ2-6, with D hard to call. The germline gives CDR1 MDHEN, CDR2 SYDVKM. This CDR3 comprises 14 residues. V lost 3 bases and J 0 bases, leaving 3 bases between the germline ends. CDR3 in DNA: TGTGCCAGCAGTTTTATCTCTGGGGCCAACGTCCTGACTTTC. Protein: CASSFISGANVLTF.

The chain recombines TRBV7-7 with TRBJ1-2; TRBD1 might be the D (6 bases). Between the trimmed V and J ends, which lost 2 bases and 4 bases, there was a span of 14 bases. CDR1 and CDR2 (germline): SSHAT, FNYEAQ (reference sequence). The CDR3 totals 15 residues. The CDR3 DNA reads as TGTGCCAGCAGCTTACAGGGGCCACAGCCCTATGGCTACACCTTC. Translated: CASSLQGPQPYGYTF.

The chain uses TRBV5-1 and TRBJ2-1; 7 nucleotides align to TRBD2. This CDR3 comprises 16 residues. Germline assignment: CDR1 SGHRS and CDR2 YFSETQ. V lost 4 bases and J lost 4; bases outside the gene matches: 11. The CDR3 bases are TGCGCCAGCAGCAAGGAGCGGGAAATAGCATACAATGAGCAGTTCTTC. It translates to CASSKEREIAYNEQFF.

This sequence joins TRBV5-4 and TRBJ2-1; 14 bases agree with TRBD2. The trim removed 0 bases at V and 6 bases at J, leaving 5 bases unmatched. The CDR3 totals 17 residues. Germline assignment: CDR1 SGHNT and CDR2 YYREEE (reference sequence). The CDR3 reads CASSLEGLAGEFNEQFF. Written as DNA, the CDR3 is TGTGCCAGCAGCTTGGAGGGACTAGCGGGAGAGTTCAATGAGCAGTTCTTC.

CDR3 in amino acids: CASSGTGVTGELFF. CDR3 nucleotides: TGTGCCAGCAGTGGGACAGGGGTTACCGGGGAGCTGTTTTTT. This chain connects TRBV6-4 to TRBJ2-2; 9 nucleotides align to TRBD1. Losses at the gene ends were 4 bases for V and 5 bases for J; bases not matched to a gene: 2. CDR1 and CDR2 from the germline V gene are MRHNA and SNTAGT. The CDR3 runs to 14 residues.

V gene TRBV6-1 combines with J gene TRBJ2-7, with D tentatively TRBD1 or TRBD2 (5 bases each). V was pared by 8 bases and J by 7 bases, with 18 bases between. Germline-derived CDR1 and CDR2 are MNHNS and SASEGT. The CDR3 contains 13 residues. The CDR3 sequence: CASSVGATGEQYF. DNA for the CDR3: TGTGCCAGCTCAGTAGGGGCAACGGGGGAGCAGTACTTC.

V gene TRBV6-5 combines with J gene TRBJ2-5; weak D call: TRBD2 (6 bases). The CDR3 sequence is 14 residues long. Germline V gene lookup returns CDR1 MNHEY and CDR2 SVGAGI. Trimming took 5 bases from V and 2 from J, leaving 12 bases between them. CDR3 sequence reads: CASSLTGGQETQYF. For the CDR3, the DNA is TGTGCCAGCAGTCTCACCGGAGGGCAAGAGACCCAGTACTTC.

The chain combines TRBV4-1 with TRBJ2-1; a weak D match, TRBD2 (6 bases). The V end was cut by 6 bases, the J end by 0 bases, with 15 bases between. This CDR3 contains 16 residues. Germline CDR1 and CDR2: MGHRA and YSYEKL. This CDR3 reads CASSLPPGSSYNEQFF. The CDR3 coding sequence is TGCGCCAGCAGTCTCCCCCCCGGGAGCTCCTACAATGAGCAGTTCTTC.

J is TRBJ2-7 and V is TRBV27; 7 bases map to TRBD2. This CDR3 region has 15 residues. Per germline, CDR1 MNHEY and CDR2 SMNVEV (reference sequence). The junction had 10 bases not matched to a gene; V was cut back by 6 bases and J by 2 bases. CDR3 in amino acids: CASSPSVAGTYEQYF. CDR3 sequence (DNA): TGTGCCAGCAGCCCGTCAGTAGCGGGTACCTACGAGCAGTACTTC.

CDR3 residues: CASSLSSSAYQETQYF. CDR3 nucleotides: TGCGCCAGCAGCTTGTCATCCTCGGCGTACCAAGAGACCCAGTACTTC. The chain recombines TRBV5-1 with TRBJ2-5; D not resolved. Germline V gene data show CDR1 as SGHRS and CDR2 as YFSETQ. The CDR3 totals 16 residues. V lost 1 base to trimming and J lost 0 bases, with 13 bases between them.

J is TRBJ2-6 and V is TRBV7-9; D is unclear. The CDR3 is 19 amino acids. V lost 3 bases and J lost 2, with 20 bases in between. Germline V CDR1 and CDR2: SEHNR, FQNEAQ (reference sequence). CDR3 in amino acids: CASSFSILGQVPGANVLTF. CDR3 DNA: TGTGCCAGCAGCTTTAGCATTTTAGGTCAGGTCCCTGGGGCCAACGTCCTGACTTTC.

This chain joins TRBV9 and TRBJ2-2; TRBD2 agrees at 7 bases. Germline assignment: CDR1 SGDLS and CDR2 YYNGEE. The CDR3 loop spans 17 amino acids. The V segment lost 0 bases and the J segment 2 bases; nucleotides outside the gene matches: 7. The CDR3 protein is CASSVVTSGINTGELFF. CDR3 bases: TGTGCCAGCAGCGTAGTGACGAGCGGGATAAACACCGGGGAGCTGTTTTTT.

CDR3: CASRQGTGELFF. The CDR3 DNA is TGTGCCAGCAGGCAGGGAACCGGGGAGCTGTTTTTT. This chain joins TRBV6-6 and TRBJ2-2, with D possibly matching TRBD1 (5 bases). Between the trimmed V and J ends, which lost 6 bases and 5 bases, there was a span of 7 bases. Per germline, CDR1 MNHNY and CDR2 SVGAGI (reference sequence). CDR3 length: 12 residues.

This sequence joins TRBV27 and TRBJ2-7; D is undetermined. The V and J ends lost 3 bases and 4 bases respectively, with 13 bases between them. The CDR3 is 14 residues long. Germline values: CDR1 MNHEY, CDR2 SMNVEV (reference sequence). The DNA of the CDR3 is TGTGCCAGCAGTTTGATAGGGTCAACGTACGAGCAGTACTTC. As protein: CASSLIGSTYEQYF.